This T cell receptor beta chain was identified during a study of blood T cell repertoires in COVID-19. Study as a whole: The origin of the acute and convalescent COVID-19 samples was the United States, Italy and Spain. T cells, B-cell-depleted T cells, or PBMCs supplied cDNA or gDNA.

Original data processing: Amplification of reference gene primers provided the estimated nucleated cell counts. Measured with immunoSEQ multiplex PCR; TCRdb has only the in-frame clones, and not every one. Clonal size and the V and J genes are those of that table, whereas D and trimming came from the DNA. The table includes about 170,000 clones, about 82% detected once. Germline V gene lookup returns CDR1 MNHEY and CDR2 SVGAGI. The CDR3 is 13 amino acids. Trimming removed 6 bases from V and 5 bases from J, with 13 bases in between. V is TRBV6-5 and J is TRBJ2-5; a possible D gene is TRBD2 (5 bases). The sequence came from a man aged 50 to 60 with active or convalescent COVID-19. The sequenced sample consisted of peripheral blood. The CDR3 region is CASRNGVRETQYF. CDR3 DNA: TGTGCCAGCAGAAACGGGGTTCGGGAGACCCAGTACTTC.